This is a list of T cell receptor beta chains from one sample in a study of cytomegalovirus exposure and HLA in healthy donors. Using immunoSEQ multiplex PCR, the repertoire was profiled, and TCRdb retains in-frame clones only, with some absent. This repertoire shows 95,000 to 100,000 clones, about 70% found once; its top ten account for about 2.1%. Sample: PBMCs. The receptors were gathered from a middle-aged woman in good health and CMV-seronegative. Each CDR3 is given with its conserved first and last residue. D genes are given only for firm matches. Clone size appears in some rows only: once, few, many, or a class for an expanded clone.

V gene,clone size,D gene,J gene,CDR3 DNA,CDR3 protein
TRBV27,.,TRBD1,TRBJ2-1,TGTGCCAGCAGTTGGGACAGGGGCTGGGGCTCCTACAATGAGCAGTTCTTC,CASSWDRGWGSYNEQFF
TRBV27,.,.,TRBJ2-7,TGTGCCAGCAGTTTTTCCAGGGGACCCTACGAGCAGTACTTC,CASSFSRGPYEQYF
TRBV6-1,.,.,TRBJ2-7,TGTGCCAGCAGTGACGGCGGACTACCCAGTGACGAGCAGTACTTC,CASSDGGLPSDEQYF
TRBV19,.,.,TRBJ1-1,TGTGCCAGTAGTATTGGCAGGGGAAGAGACACTGAAGCTTTCTTT,CASSIGRGRDTEAFF
TRBV29-1,.,TRBD2,TRBJ2-3,TGCAGCGTTCGGGTGAGCGGGAGGCCAGATACGCAGTATTTT,CSVRVSGRPDTQYF
TRBV5-1,.,TRBD2,TRBJ2-2,TGCGCCAGCAGCCCCAGTAATAGCGGGAGGGTTACCCGCACCGGGGAGCTGTTTTTT,CASSPSNSGRVTRTGELFF
TRBV19,many,TRBD1,TRBJ2-1,TGTGCCAGTAGTCCGGGACAGGGGAATGAGCAGTTCTTC,CASSPGQGNEQFF
TRBV4-2,.,TRBD1,TRBJ1-5,TGTGCCAGCAGCCAGCAGGGGGACGGCAATCAGCCCCAGCATTTT,CASSQQGDGNQPQHF
TRBV23-1,.,.,TRBJ2-1,TGCGCCAGCAGTCAACCCCTGCCACAGGGATCCTTAGCCTACAATGAGCAGTTCTTC,CASSQPLPQGSLAYNEQFF
TRBV10-3,.,TRBD1,TRBJ2-7,TGTGCCATCAGTCCGGACAGGGACTACGAGCAGTACTTC,CAISPDRDYEQYF
TRBV21-1,.,.,TRBJ2-5,TGTGCCAGCAGTTCCCTAGCGGGAGAGACCCAGTACTTC,CASSSLAGETQYF
TRBV5-4,.,.,TRBJ2-1,TGTGCCAGCAGCGCGGGCTTAGAGCAGTTCTTC,CASSAGLEQFF
TRBV28,.,TRBD1,TRBJ2-7,TGTGCCAGCAGTTCTCCTGGACAGGGGCCATCCTACGAGCAGTACTTC,CASSSPGQGPSYEQYF
TRBV6-6,.,.,TRBJ1-2,TGTGCCAGCGGGACGGGGGGGAACTATGGCTACACCTTC,CASGTGGNYGYTF
TRBV29-1,.,.,TRBJ2-7,TGCAGCGTTGGACAGACACTCTACGAGCAGTACTTC,CSVGQTLYEQYF
TRBV2,.,.,TRBJ1-1,TGTGCCAGCAGTGAAATCAGGAACACTGAAGCTTTCTTT,CASSEIRNTEAFF
TRBV11-1,.,TRBD1,TRBJ1-6,TGTGCCAGCAGCAGAAGGGACAGGGAGGATTCACCCCTCCACTTT,CASSRRDREDSPLHF
TRBV10-3,.,.,TRBJ1-3,TGTGCCATCAGTGAGTCGAGGGGGGGAAACACCATATATTTT,CAISESRGGNTIYF
TRBV19,.,TRBD1,TRBJ1-3,TGTGCCAGTAGTTCCCGGACAGGGCGCGGAAACACCATATATTTT,CASSSRTGRGNTIYF
TRBV7-2,.,.,TRBJ2-7,TGTGCCAGCAGGCTAATGGCGGCATCCTACGAGCAGTACTTC,CASRLMAASYEQYF
TRBV19,.,.,TRBJ2-5,TGTGCCAGCTCCCTCGACCAAGAGACCCAGTACTTC,CASSLDQETQYF
TRBV30,few,.,TRBJ1-2,TGTGCCTGGAGTGTCCCTTCCCTGACACGTAACTATGGCTACACCTTC,CAWSVPSLTRNYGYTF
TRBV19,.,TRBD1,TRBJ1-2,TGTGCCAGTAGCCGACAGGAGACAGGGATAACGGATGGCTACACCTTC,CASSRQETGITDGYTF
TRBV5-1,.,TRBD1,TRBJ2-3,TGCGCCAGCAGCTTCATCCGGGACAGCCAAAGCACAGATACGCAGTATTTT,CASSFIRDSQSTDTQYF
TRBV6-4,few,.,TRBJ2-3,TGTGCCAGCAGTGTCCCTTCCCTGTGCACAGATACGCAGTATTTT,CASSVPSLCTDTQYF